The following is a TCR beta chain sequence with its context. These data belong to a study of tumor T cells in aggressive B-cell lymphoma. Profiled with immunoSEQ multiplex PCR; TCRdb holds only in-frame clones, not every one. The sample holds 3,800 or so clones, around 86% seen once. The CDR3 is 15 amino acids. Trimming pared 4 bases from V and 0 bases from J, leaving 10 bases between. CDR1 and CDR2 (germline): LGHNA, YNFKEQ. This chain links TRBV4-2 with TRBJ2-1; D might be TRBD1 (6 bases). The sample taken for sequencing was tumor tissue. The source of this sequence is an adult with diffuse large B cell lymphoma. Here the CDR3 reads CASSLSGDSYNEQFF. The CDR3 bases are TGTGCCAGCAGCCTGTCAGGGGACTCCTACAATGAGCAGTTCTTC.